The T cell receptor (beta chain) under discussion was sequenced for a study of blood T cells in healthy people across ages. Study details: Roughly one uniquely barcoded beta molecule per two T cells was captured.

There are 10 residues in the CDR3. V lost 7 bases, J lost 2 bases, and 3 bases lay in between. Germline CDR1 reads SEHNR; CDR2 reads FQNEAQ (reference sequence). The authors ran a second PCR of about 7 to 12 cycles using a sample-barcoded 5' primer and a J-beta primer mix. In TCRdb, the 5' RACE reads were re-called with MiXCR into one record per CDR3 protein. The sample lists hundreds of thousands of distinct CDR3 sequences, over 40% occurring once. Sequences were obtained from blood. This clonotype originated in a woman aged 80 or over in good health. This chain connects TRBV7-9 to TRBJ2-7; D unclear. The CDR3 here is CASIPYEQYF. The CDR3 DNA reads TGTGCCAGCATCCCCTACGAGCAGTACTTC.